Listed here are 6 T cell receptor beta chains from one sample, sequenced in a study of blood T cell repertoires in COVID-19. Data came from immunoSEQ multiplex PCR; TCRdb stores just in-frame clones and leaves some out. The sample lists a few hundred thousand clones, approximately 92% occurring once. Sample: PBMCs or T cells enriched from blood (not recorded which). The receptors originated from a man younger than 45 who had recovered from COVID-19.

The J gene is TRBJ2-1, the V gene TRBV3-1 (or the pseudogene TRBV3-2); 12 nucleotides align to TRBD2. The V gene end was trimmed by 1 base and the J gene end by 7 bases; junction bases not matched to a gene: 5. Germline V CDR1 and CDR2: LGHDT, YNNKEL (reference sequence). The CDR3 runs 16 residues. The CDR3 nucleotides read TGTGCCAGCAGCCAAGCTGGACTAGCGGGGCCAAATGAGCAGTTCTTC. Residues: CASSQAGLAGPNEQFF.

The rearrangement joins TRBV28 to TRBJ1-4, with 9 bases that match TRBD1. Unmatched junction bases numbered 4, after V lost 4 bases and J lost 7 bases. Germline CDR1 and CDR2: MDHEN and SYDVKM. There are 14 residues in the CDR3. The CDR3: CASSSNRGLEKLFF. CDR3 in DNA: TGTGCCAGCAGTTCGAACAGGGGGCTTGAAAAACTGTTTTTT.

A single count supports this clone. The chain uses TRBV18 and TRBJ2-2; a weak D match, TRBD2 (5 bases). With 3 bases removed from V and 0 bases from J, the gap between germline ends came to 8 bases. The germline gives CDR1 KGHSH, CDR2 LQKENI. The CDR3 covers 15 residues. CDR3 protein: CASSPSATNTGELFF. The CDR3 nucleotides are TGTGCCAGCTCACCTAGCGCGACGAACACCGGGGAGCTGTTTTTT.

The rearrangement uses TRBV29-1 and TRBJ2-1; D is possibly TRBD1 (6 bases). CDR1 SQVTM and CDR2 ANQGSEA come from the germline V gene. The CDR3 has 14 residues. V was shortened by 6 bases and J by 1 base, with 13 bases between the two germline ends. CDR3 protein: CSVGRGTSYNEQFF. CDR3 sequence (DNA): TGCAGCGTCGGAAGGGGGACGTCCTACAATGAGCAGTTCTTC.

The chain has TRBV5-1 and TRBJ2-3, with 9 bases lining up with TRBD2. The CDR3 totals 16 residues. Per the germline V gene, CDR1 is SGHRS and CDR2 is YFSETQ. V was pared by 2 bases and J by 2 bases, with 6 bases of the junction left unmatched. The CDR3 bases are TGCGCCAGCAGCTTCCTAGCGGGACGAGACACAGATACGCAGTATTTT. This translates into CASSFLAGRDTDTQYF.

The chain is built from TRBV5-1 and TRBJ2-1, with TRBD2 identical over 7 bases. The junction had 4 bases not matched to a gene; V was cut back by 0 bases and J by 7 bases. Per the germline V gene, CDR1 is SGHRS and CDR2 is YFSETQ. The CDR3 is 14 residues long. The CDR3, as DNA: TGCGCCAGCAGCTTGGACGCGGGAGATAATGAGCAGTTCTTC. Translated: CASSLDAGDNEQFF.